Below, 8 T cell receptor beta chains from the same sample are listed, as sequenced in a study of blood T cell repertoires in COVID-19. This table comes from immunoSEQ multiplex PCR, and its TCRdb copy is limited to in-frame clones, with some not included. This table has over 250,000 clones, 70% to 90% appearing once. The sample consisted of peripheral blood. The receptors derive from a woman aged 40 to 50 who had recovered from COVID-19.

The chain couples TRBV5-4 to TRBJ1-1, with no clear D. Per germline, CDR1 SGHNT and CDR2 YYREEE (reference sequence). With 4 bases removed from V and 2 bases from J, the gap between germline ends came to 3 bases. This CDR3 is 11 amino acids long. In DNA, the CDR3 is TGTGCCAGCAGCCAAAACACTGAAGCTTTCTTT. It codes for CASSQNTEAFF.

The chain couples TRBV30 to TRBJ2-7; a weak D match, TRBD2 (6 bases). The germline gives CDR1 GTSNPN, CDR2 SVGIG (reference sequence). The V gene lost 0 bases and the J gene lost 0 bases, with 15 bases spanning the gap. The CDR3 sequence is 16 residues long. The CDR3 DNA follows: TGTGCCTGGAGTGTACTAGCCCGATCGAGCTCCTACGAGCAGTACTTC. Protein product: CAWSVLARSSSYEQYF.

The V gene is TRBV6-5, the J gene TRBJ2-7; 11 bases fit TRBD2. Germline CDR1 MNHEY, CDR2 SVGAGI. The V gene end was trimmed by 6 bases and the J gene end by 2 bases; junction bases not matched to a gene: 6. This CDR3 has 15 amino acids. The CDR3 DNA reads TGTGCCAGCAGCGCGACTAGCGGGGCCACCTACGAGCAGTACTTC. Protein: CASSATSGATYEQYF.

V usage is TRBV2 and J usage is TRBJ2-3; D is possibly TRBD1 (6 bases). Germline values: CDR1 SNHLY, CDR2 FYNNEI. The CDR3 totals 14 residues. V gave up 6 bases and J gave up 2 bases, with 12 bases separating them. The DNA for the CDR3 is TGTGCCAGCAGGCGGACAGTGGTCACAGATACGCAGTATTTT. Translated, it gives CASRRTVVTDTQYF. Full variable domain (outside the CDR3, taken from reference TRBV2 and TRBJ2-3): EPEVTQTPSHQVTQMGQEVILRCVPISNHLYFYWYRQILGQKVEFLVSFYNNEISEKSEIFDDQFSVERPDGSNFTLKIRSTKLEDSAMYFCASRRTVVTDTQYFGPGTRLTVL.

The gene calls are TRBV12-3 or TRBV12-4 and TRBJ1-2, with 7 bases matching TRBD1. Trimming removed 8 bases from V and 2 bases from J; junction bases left unmatched: 5. The CDR3 sequence is 13 residues long. The CDR3 sequence is CASFGTVNYGYTF. The CDR3 region has the DNA TGTGCCAGCTTCGGGACAGTGAACTATGGCTACACCTTC.

The CDR3 coding sequence is TGTGCCAGCAGCAAGACAGGGGCGAACACTGAAGCTTTCTTT. As protein: CASSKTGANTEAFF. The chain is built from TRBV7-9 and TRBJ1-1; 8 bases map to TRBD1. Germline-derived CDR1 and CDR2 are SEHNR and FQNEAQ (reference sequence). The CDR3 sequence is 14 residues long. V lost 5 bases, J lost 1 base, and 3 bases stayed unmatched.

The chain is built from TRBV6-4 and TRBJ1-1; TRBD1 matches 9 bases. The CDR3 totals 14 residues. V lost 4 bases to trimming and J lost 7 bases; unmatched junction nucleotides: 7. The germline gives CDR1 MRHNA, CDR2 SNTAGT. The CDR3 reads CASSASPGQGEAFF. The CDR3 coding sequence is TGTGCCAGCAGTGCCTCCCCGGGACAGGGTGAAGCTTTCTTT.

CDR3 coding DNA: TGTGCCAGCAGCACGGACAGGAGGGGAGGCTACGAGCAGTACTTC. Translating gives CASSTDRRGGYEQYF. This rearrangement joins TRBV7-9 to TRBJ2-7; a weak D match, TRBD1 (7 bases). The germline CDR1 and CDR2 sequences are SEHNR and FQNEAQ (reference sequence). The CDR3 contains 15 residues. Trimming removed 5 bases from V and 3 bases from J, with 17 bases in between.